This T cell receptor beta chain was identified in a study of blood T cells in healthy people across ages. This clonotype was recorded only once. Its antigen remains unknown. The CDR3 is 16 residues long. V shed 3 bases and J shed 0 bases, with 15 bases lying between them. CDR1 is MDHEN, CDR2 SYDVKM, per germline. The authors drew approximately 10 milliliters of peripheral blood from each donor. Together with a sample-barcoded 5' primer, a J-beta primer mix was included in a second PCR lasting roughly 6 to 12 cycles. MiXCR was run by TCRdb on the 5' RACE reads, yielding one entry per CDR3 protein. The table has 1.5 million to 2 million distinct CDR3 sequences, around half seen once; the top ten hold approximately 2.1%. Whole-study results and caveats: TCR beta diversity, measured per million T cells, fell in a roughly linear way with age. Unknown donor CMV status possibly confounded expanded clonotype changes.

This sequence joins TRBV28 and TRBJ2-7; a possible D gene is TRBD2 (6 bases). Material for sequencing was blood. The receptor comes from a woman aged 40 to 49 in good health. The CDR3 DNA sequence: TGTGCCAGCAGTTTGGCCTCGGCGGGGAGCTCCTACGAGCAGTACTTC. Translating gives CASSLASAGSSYEQYF.